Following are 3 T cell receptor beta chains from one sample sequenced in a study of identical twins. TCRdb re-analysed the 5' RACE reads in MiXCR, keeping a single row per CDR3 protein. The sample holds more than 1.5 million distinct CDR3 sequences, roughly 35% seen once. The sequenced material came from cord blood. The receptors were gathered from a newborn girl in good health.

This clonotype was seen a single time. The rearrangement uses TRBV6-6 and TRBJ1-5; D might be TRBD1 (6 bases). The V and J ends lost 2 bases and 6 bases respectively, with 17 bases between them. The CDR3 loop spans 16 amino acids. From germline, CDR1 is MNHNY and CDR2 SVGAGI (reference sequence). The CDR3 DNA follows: TGTGCCAGCAGTTACGCCCGACAGGCCCTCGGTCAGCCCCAGCATTTT. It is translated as CASSYARQALGQPQHF.

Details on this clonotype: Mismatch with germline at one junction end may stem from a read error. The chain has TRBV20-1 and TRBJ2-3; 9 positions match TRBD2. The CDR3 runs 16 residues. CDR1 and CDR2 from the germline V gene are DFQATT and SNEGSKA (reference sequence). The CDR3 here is CCARVMREGVTDTQYF. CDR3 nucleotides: TGCTGTGCTAGAGTCATGCGGGAGGGCGTCACAGATACGCAGTATTTT.

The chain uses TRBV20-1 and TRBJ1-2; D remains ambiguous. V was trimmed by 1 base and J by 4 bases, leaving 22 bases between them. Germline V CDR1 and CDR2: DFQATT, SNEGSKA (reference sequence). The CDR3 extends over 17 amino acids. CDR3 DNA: TGCAGTGCTAGAGTTGGGGAACTAAGGCACGGATCCTATGGCTACACCTTC. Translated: CSARVGELRHGSYGYTF.